This T cell receptor (beta chain) was identified in a study of beta chain features in type 1 diabetes. Overall study findings and caveats: Within each of all four CD4+ subsets, Type 1 diabetes patients had TCRB CDR3s that were moderately but significantly shorter.

Via CD45RO/CCR7/CD25/CD127/CD95/CD27, cells of the CD4+ naive, central memory, regulatory and stem cell-like memory subsets were sorted. Expressed TCRB transcripts got sequenced, as all isolated RNA was reverse transcribed. Only in-frame clones appear in the TCRdb table, and some are missing; sequencing was by immunoSEQ multiplex PCR. The table shows over 40,000 clones, with roughly 70% occurring only once. The V gene lost 4 bases and the J gene lost 8 bases, with 11 bases spanning the gap. Germline CDR1 and CDR2: SQVTM and ANQGSEA. This CDR3 is 11 amino acids long. This clone was detected a few times. Its antigen remains unknown.

The TCR was taken from a young woman with type 1 diabetes. V is TRBV29-1 and J is TRBJ1-2; D gene uncertain. Sequencing input: Tregs from blood. The CDR3 nucleotides are TGCAGCGTTGGTATGGGCAGGGGCTACACCTTC. Protein product: CSVGMGRGYTF.